This TCR beta chain was identified in a study of siplizumab effects on memory and regulatory T cells. Overall study results and limits: Naive or memory phenotype was unassignable for roughly 75-97% of proliferating CD4+ or CD8+ clones. Naive T cell populations appeared to exhibit greater diversity than memory cells and appeared to be major alloresponse contributors.

Between the trimmed V and J ends, which lost 0 bases and 0 bases, there was a span of 20 bases. The CDR3 is made up of 20 amino acids. Germline CDR1 reads LNHNV; CDR2 reads YYDKDF (reference sequence). In regard to this clone: Its target is not known.

The table came from immunoSEQ multiplex PCR; TCRdb's copy has only in-frame clones and leaves some out. Here the sample spans about 97,000 clones, 80% to 95% being singletons. This TCR was recovered from a human donor in good health. This chain uses TRBV15 with TRBJ1-4; perhaps TRBD1 as D (6 bases). Sequencing was performed on non-Treg CD4+ T cells sorted from blood. In DNA, the CDR3 is TGTGCCACCAGCAGAGAATCTTCCGGGGACATAAGAGCAACTAATGAAAAACTGTTTTTT. Its protein product is CATSRESSGDIRATNEKLFF.